The clone carrying this TCR beta chain was recorded only once. Its target is not known. The data are from a study of radiation and T cells in renal cell carcinoma. The data were produced by immunoSEQ multiplex PCR, yet TCRdb's version contains in-frame clones alone and is incomplete. The sample holds about 78,000 clones; approximately 90% are singletons and the top ten take 5% to 7.5%. Time point denoted: blood 4 weeks post-SBRT, at nephrectomy. As to treatment: 15 Gy SBRT to primary tumor, nephrectomy 4 weeks later. Nephrectomy followed 15 Gy stereotactic body radiation by 4 weeks. Serial blood draws occurred at baseline and 2 and 4 weeks post-SBRT. V shed 2 bases and J shed 0 bases, with 12 bases lying between them. This CDR3 region has 17 residues. The germline CDR1 and CDR2 sequences are SGHKS and YYEKEE (reference sequence). Study-wide points: Top tumor clonotypes rose in blood 2 weeks post-radiation, then contracted.

The clonotype was recovered from a woman aged 70-85 years with renal cell carcinoma. Sequenced material: blood, taken from a patient whose treatment included radiotherapy and nephrectomy. The V call is TRBV5-5, the J call TRBJ1-6; D is possibly TRBD1 (5 bases). The CDR3 here is CASSFNRLSSYNSPLHF. Written as DNA, the CDR3 is TGTGCCAGCAGCTTTAACAGGTTAAGCTCCTATAATTCACCCCTCCACTTT.